These 22 T cell receptor beta chains were all obtained from the same sample, sequenced in a study of CD4 and CD8 cells across lung adenocarcinoma regions. TCRdb independently ran MiXCR on the PCR reads; one entry per CDR3 protein. Among under 10,000 distinct CDR3 sequences listed, roughly 44% were seen once. The sample was CD8+ T cells from the center of a lung tumor. The receptor set was obtained from a male donor with lung adenocarcinoma. The CD4 and CD8 labels of this study may be unreliable.

The gene calls are TRBV6-1 and TRBJ2-3, with D maybe TRBD2 (5 bases). V was trimmed by 2 bases and J by 2 bases, leaving 11 bases between them. The CDR3 length is 15 residues. CDR1 and CDR2 from the germline V gene are MNHNS and SASEGT. CDR3 DNA sequence: TGTGCCAGCAGTGAATTGCGAGCGGACACAGATACGCAGTATTTT. It codes for CASSELRADTDTQYF.

The CDR3 nucleotides read TGCGCCAGCAGTGAGTCAGGACAGGCGGGAGAGCAGTACTTC. This translates into CASSESGQAGEQYF. The rearrangement uses TRBV10-1 and TRBJ2-5; D may match TRBD1 or TRBD2 (7 bases each). This CDR3 is built from 14 residues. CDR1 and CDR2 from the germline V gene are WNHNN and SYGVQD (reference sequence). Trimming stripped 0 bases from V and 11 bases from J, with 16 bases between.

V is TRBV7-2 and J is TRBJ2-4; 7 bases are shared with TRBD1. Near its end, the DNA agrees better with TRBJ2-7, so the J call may be wrong. CDR1 and CDR2 (germline): SGHTA, FQGNSA. This CDR3 has 14 residues. CDR3 loop: CASSLPDRAHEQYF. For the CDR3, the DNA is TGTGCCAGCAGCCTCCCTGACAGGGCCCACGAGCAGTACTTC.

This rearrangement joins TRBV10-2 to TRBJ2-5, with TRBD2 matching over 11 bases. The DNA end is more similar to TRBJ2-7, so the J call may be wrong. From germline, CDR1 is WSHSY and CDR2 SAAADI. The CDR3 is 17 residues long. CDR3 region: CASILDSGRASQDEQYF. The CDR3 DNA reads as TGCGCCAGCATCTTAGATAGCGGGAGGGCCTCTCAGGACGAGCAGTACTTC.

This clonotype has at least ten counts. The J gene is TRBJ2-7, the V gene TRBV30; 7 bases are shared with TRBD1. Germline-derived CDR1 and CDR2 are GTSNPN and SVGIG (reference sequence). The CDR3 sequence is 16 residues long. The J segment lost 2 bases and the V segment lost 1 base, leaving 11 bases of the junction unmatched. CDR3 in DNA: TGTGCCTGGAGTGCTAGATGGGGACAGCATCCCTACGAGCAGTACTTC. Amino acids: CAWSARWGQHPYEQYF.

The V and J genes are TRBV6-1 and TRBJ2-1; no clear D. The end of the DNA fits TRBJ2-5 better, so the J call may be wrong. CDR3 size: 12 residues. CDR1 MNHNS and CDR2 SASEGT come from the germline V gene. The chain's CDR3 is CASVDTQETQYF. The CDR3 DNA follows: TGTGCCAGCGTCGACACGCAAGAGACCCAGTACTTC.

This clonotype has at least ten counts. This chain connects TRBV4-1 to TRBJ1-4, with D perhaps TRBD1 (5 bases). Trimming cost V 4 bases and J 11 bases, with 11 bases left between them. There are 12 residues in the CDR3. Germline V CDR1 and CDR2: MGHRA, YSYEKL. The CDR3 is CASSRDGRKLFF. The CDR3 DNA reads as TGCGCCAGCAGCCGGGACGGGAGGAAACTGTTTTTT.

The V gene is TRBV9, the J gene TRBJ1-4, with a weak D call TRBD1 (6 bases). From germline, CDR1 is SGDLS and CDR2 YYNGEE. With 4 bases removed from V and 5 bases from J, the gap between germline ends came to 15 bases. The CDR3 contains 15 residues. CDR3 nucleotide sequence: TGTGCCAGCAGCCAGCAGGGGCAGAAGAATGAAAAACTGTTTTTT. It encodes CASSQQGQKNEKLFF.

The rearrangement joins TRBV27 to TRBJ2-1; D might be TRBD1 (6 bases). TRBJ2-5 explains the end of the DNA better; the J call may be wrong. The length of the CDR3 is 14 residues. CDR1 is MNHEY and CDR2 is SMNVEV in the germline V gene (reference sequence). CDR3 protein: CAPQARTAPETQYF. For the CDR3, the DNA is TGTGCCCCACAGGCACGGACAGCCCCTGAGACCCAGTACTTC.

The sample holds one count of this clonotype. The chain uses TRBV6-5 and TRBJ2-1, with D tentatively TRBD1 or TRBD2 (5 bases each). The V and J ends lost 0 bases and 4 bases respectively, with 10 bases between them. This CDR3 has 15 residues. The germline V gene has CDR1 MNHEY and CDR2 SVGAGI. The CDR3 DNA reads TGTGCCAGCAGTTACTCGGGACCCGTGTACAATGAGCAGTTCTTC. This encodes CASSYSGPVYNEQFF.

The V gene is TRBV15, the J gene TRBJ1-5; possibly TRBD1 for D (5 bases). The CDR3 extends over 16 amino acids. With 6 bases removed from V and 1 base from J, the gap between germline ends came to 16 bases. Germline V gene data show CDR1 as LNHNV and CDR2 as YYDKDF (reference sequence). This chain's CDR3 is CATRTDRGGSNQPQHF. The CDR3 DNA reads as TGTGCCACCAGAACCGACCGGGGGGGAAGCAATCAGCCCCAGCATTTT.

Notes on this clonotype: A read error may account for a junction end that differs from germline. V gene TRBV6-1 combines with J gene TRBJ2-3, with a possible D match to TRBD1 (5 bases). This CDR3 comprises 13 residues. Germline V gene data show CDR1 as MNHNS and CDR2 as SASEGT. The CDR3 nucleotides read TGTGCCAGCAGAGAAGGGGCTTTGGATACGCAGTATTTT. It is translated as CASREGALDTQYF.

This clonotype was recorded many times. The rearrangement uses TRBV6-5 and TRBJ2-2; D is ambiguous. The CDR3 length is 15 residues. Germline V gene sequence: CDR1 MNHEY, CDR2 SVGAGI. The V end was cut by 6 bases, the J end by 6 bases, with 17 bases between. The CDR3 sequence: CASRLQSGIPGELFF. The CDR3 DNA reads TGTGCCAGCAGACTCCAGTCCGGAATTCCCGGGGAGCTGTTTTTT.

V is TRBV6-1 and J is TRBJ2-3; 9 nucleotides match TRBD2. This CDR3 spans 17 amino acids. Trimming removed 2 bases from V and 6 bases from J; junction bases left unmatched: 12. From germline, CDR1 is MNHNS and CDR2 SASEGT. CDR3 DNA sequence: TGTGCCAGCAGTGAATACGGTCTAGCGGGATATTTGGATACGCAGTATTTT. Its translation: CASSEYGLAGYLDTQYF.

This chain joins TRBV7-6 and TRBJ2-3; the match to TRBD2 covers 7 bases. Germline values: CDR1 SGHVS, CDR2 FNYEAQ. The junction had 5 bases not matched to a gene; V was cut back by 1 base and J by 4 bases. The CDR3 has 15 residues. Here the CDR3 DNA reads TGTGCCAGCAGCTTAGGTGGGGGGGGGGCAGATACGCAGTATTTT. It codes for CASSLGGGGADTQYF.

On this clonotype itself: At one end the junction does not follow the germline gene, possibly because of a read error. The chain employs TRBV6-1 and TRBJ2-3; TRBD2 is a possible D gene (5 bases). CDR1 and CDR2 from the germline V gene are MNHNS and SASEGT. CDR3 size: 16 residues. CDR3 residues: CASSEAGPWAGDMQYF. In DNA form, the CDR3 reads TGTGCCAGCAGTGAAGCCGGGCCGTGGGCCGGGGATATGCAGTACTTT.

This clonotype was picked up many times. The gene calls are TRBV6-5 and TRBJ2-1, with TRBD1 matching 10 bases. The better agreement between TRBJ2-5 and the DNA end casts doubt on the J call. Germline V gives CDR1 MNHEY, CDR2 SVGAGI. The CDR3 totals 17 residues. CDR3 DNA sequence: TGTGCCAGCAGTTACAACGGCGCGACAGGGGGCCGGGAGACCCAGTACTTC. Its protein product is CASSYNGATGGRETQYF.

The chain recombines TRBV11-3 with TRBJ2-5; D possibly matches TRBD1 or TRBD2 (5 bases each). CDR1 is SGHNT and CDR2 is YENEEA in the germline V gene. CDR3 length: 13 amino acids. Between the trimmed V and J ends, which lost 3 bases and 5 bases, there was a span of 10 bases. The CDR3 spells CASSFGAGETQYF. DNA of the CDR3: TGTGCCAGCAGCTTCGGGGCCGGGGAGACCCAGTACTTC.

This clonotype occurred a few times. The genes are TRBV14 and TRBJ2-3, with unresolved D. The V end lost 1 base, the J end lost 7 bases, and 6 bases lay between the germline ends. Germline CDR1 reads SGHDN; CDR2 reads FVKESK. There are 12 residues in the CDR3. The chain's CDR3 is CASSQAGYTQYF. The CDR3 DNA follows: TGTGCCAGCAGCCAAGCCGGGTATACGCAGTATTTT.

This clonotype was picked up many times. CDR3 DNA: TGTGCCAGCACCGGCGGTATTAGAGCGGGAAGTATTTACAATGAGCAGTTCTTC. It codes for CASTGGIRAGSIYNEQFF. V is TRBV12-3 or TRBV12-4 and J is TRBJ2-1; 7 nucleotides line up with TRBD2. V lost 7 bases to trimming and J lost 4 bases; unmatched junction nucleotides: 19. The CDR3 is 18 amino acids.

The chain combines TRBV27 with TRBJ2-3; 8 bases are shared with TRBD2. TRBJ2-7 explains the end of the DNA better; the J call may be wrong. This CDR3 region has 18 residues. CDR1 MNHEY and CDR2 SMNVEV come from the germline V gene (reference sequence). For the CDR3, the DNA is TGTGCCAGCAGTTTGCTCGGGAGGGCCCCTATAAGCACAGATACGCAGTACTTC. Its translation is CASSLLGRAPISTDTQYF.

The gene calls are TRBV27 and TRBJ2-4, with D unclear. This CDR3 contains 15 residues. Trimming stripped 0 bases from V and 1 base from J, with 7 bases between. Germline-derived CDR1 and CDR2 are MNHEY and SMNVEV (reference sequence). The CDR3 is CASSLSLCAKNIQYF. CDR3 in DNA: TGTGCCAGCAGTTTATCGTTGTGCGCCAAAAACATTCAGTACTTC.